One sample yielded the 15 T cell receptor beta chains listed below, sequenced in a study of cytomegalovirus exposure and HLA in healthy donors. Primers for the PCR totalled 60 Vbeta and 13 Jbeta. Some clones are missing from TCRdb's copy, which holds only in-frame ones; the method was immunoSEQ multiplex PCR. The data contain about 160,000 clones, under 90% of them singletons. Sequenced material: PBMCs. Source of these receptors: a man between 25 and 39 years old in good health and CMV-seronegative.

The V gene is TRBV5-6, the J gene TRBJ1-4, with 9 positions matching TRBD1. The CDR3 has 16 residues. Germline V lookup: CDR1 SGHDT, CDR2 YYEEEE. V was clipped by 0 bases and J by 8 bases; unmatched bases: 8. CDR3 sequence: CASSLDGTGLGEKLFF. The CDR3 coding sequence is TGTGCCAGCAGCTTGGACGGGACAGGGTTAGGAGAAAAACTGTTTTTT.

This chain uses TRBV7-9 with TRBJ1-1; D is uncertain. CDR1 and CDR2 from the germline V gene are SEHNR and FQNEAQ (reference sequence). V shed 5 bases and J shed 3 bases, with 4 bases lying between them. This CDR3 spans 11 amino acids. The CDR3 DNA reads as TGTGCCAGCAGCCAGGACACTGAAGCTTTCTTT. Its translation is CASSQDTEAFF.

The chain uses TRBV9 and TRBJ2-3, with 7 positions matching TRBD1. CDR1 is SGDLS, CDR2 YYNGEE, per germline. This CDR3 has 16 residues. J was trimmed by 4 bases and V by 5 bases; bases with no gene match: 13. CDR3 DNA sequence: TGTGCCAGCAGTGCCACCGGGACAGCTTACGCAGATACGCAGTATTTT. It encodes CASSATGTAYADTQYF.

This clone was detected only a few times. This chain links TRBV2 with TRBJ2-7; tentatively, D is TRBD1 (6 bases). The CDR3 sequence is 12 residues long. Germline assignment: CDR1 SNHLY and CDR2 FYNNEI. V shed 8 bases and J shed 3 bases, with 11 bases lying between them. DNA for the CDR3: TGTGCCAGCGGGGACAACCTCTACGAGCAGTACTTC. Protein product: CASGDNLYEQYF.

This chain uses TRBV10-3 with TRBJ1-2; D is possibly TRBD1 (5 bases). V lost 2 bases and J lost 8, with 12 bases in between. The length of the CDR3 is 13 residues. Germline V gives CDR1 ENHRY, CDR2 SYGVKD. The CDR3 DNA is TGTGCCATCAGTGAGGACAGCCGGTTGGGCTACACCTTC. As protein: CAISEDSRLGYTF.

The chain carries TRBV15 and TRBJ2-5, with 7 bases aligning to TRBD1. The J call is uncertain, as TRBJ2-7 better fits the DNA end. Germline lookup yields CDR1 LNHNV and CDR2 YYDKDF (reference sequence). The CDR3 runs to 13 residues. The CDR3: CATRGQSSYEQYF. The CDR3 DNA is TGTGCCACCAGGGGACAGAGCTCCTACGAGCAGTACTTC.

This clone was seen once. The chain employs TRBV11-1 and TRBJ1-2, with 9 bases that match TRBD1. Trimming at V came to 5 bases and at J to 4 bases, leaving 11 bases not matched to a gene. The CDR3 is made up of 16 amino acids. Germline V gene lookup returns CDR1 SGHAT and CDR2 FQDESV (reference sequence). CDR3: CASSQTGGLGRYGYTF. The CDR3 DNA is TGTGCCAGCAGCCAAACAGGGGGCCTCGGTCGCTATGGCTACACCTTC.

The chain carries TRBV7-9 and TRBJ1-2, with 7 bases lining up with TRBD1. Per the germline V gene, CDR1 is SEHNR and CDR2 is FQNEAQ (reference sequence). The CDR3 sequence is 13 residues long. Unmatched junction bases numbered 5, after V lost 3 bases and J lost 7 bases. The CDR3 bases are TGTGCCAGCAGCTTGGCCGACAGGGTTGGCTACACCTTC. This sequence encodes CASSLADRVGYTF.

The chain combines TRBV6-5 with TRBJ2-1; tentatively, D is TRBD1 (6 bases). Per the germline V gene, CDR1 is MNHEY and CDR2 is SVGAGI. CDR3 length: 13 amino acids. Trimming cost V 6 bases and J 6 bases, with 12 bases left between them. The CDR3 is CASSSVRGNEQFF. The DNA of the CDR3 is TGTGCCAGCAGCTCTGTCAGGGGCAATGAGCAGTTCTTC.

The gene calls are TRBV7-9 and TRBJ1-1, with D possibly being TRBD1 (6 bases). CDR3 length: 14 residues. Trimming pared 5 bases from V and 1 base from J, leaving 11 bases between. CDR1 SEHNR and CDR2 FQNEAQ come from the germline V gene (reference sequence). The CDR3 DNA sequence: TGTGCCAGCAGCCCAGGACAGTGGAACACTGAAGCTTTCTTT. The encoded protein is CASSPGQWNTEAFF. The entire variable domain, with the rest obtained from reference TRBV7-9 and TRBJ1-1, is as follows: DTGVSQNPRHKITKRGQNVTFRCDPISEHNRLYWYRQTLGQGPEFLTYFQNEAQLEKSRLLSDRFSAERPKGSFSTLEIQRTEQGDSAMYLCASSPGQWNTEAFFGQGTRLTVV.

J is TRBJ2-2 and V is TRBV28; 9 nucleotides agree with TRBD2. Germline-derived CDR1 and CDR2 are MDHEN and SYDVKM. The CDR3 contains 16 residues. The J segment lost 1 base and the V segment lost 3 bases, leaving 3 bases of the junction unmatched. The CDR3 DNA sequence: TGTGCCAGCAGTTTCCCTAGCGGGGTGAACACCGGGGAGCTGTTTTTT. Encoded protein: CASSFPSGVNTGELFF.

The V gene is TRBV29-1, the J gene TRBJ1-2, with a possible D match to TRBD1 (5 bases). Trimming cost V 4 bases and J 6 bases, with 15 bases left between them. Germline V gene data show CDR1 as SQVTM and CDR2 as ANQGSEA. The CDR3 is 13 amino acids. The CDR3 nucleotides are TGCAGCGTTGGCCTACCTCAGGGCGATGGCTACACCTTC. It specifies CSVGLPQGDGYTF.

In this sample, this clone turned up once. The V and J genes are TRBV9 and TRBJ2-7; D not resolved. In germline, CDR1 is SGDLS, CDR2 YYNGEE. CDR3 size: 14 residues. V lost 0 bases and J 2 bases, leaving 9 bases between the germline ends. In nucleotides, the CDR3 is TGTGCCAGCAGCGTAGGCACTGTTGCCTACGAGCAGTACTTC. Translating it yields CASSVGTVAYEQYF.

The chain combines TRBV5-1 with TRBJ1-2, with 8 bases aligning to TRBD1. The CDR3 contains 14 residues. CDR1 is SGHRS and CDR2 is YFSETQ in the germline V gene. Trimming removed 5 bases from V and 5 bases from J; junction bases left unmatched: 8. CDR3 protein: CASSPGTGAYGYTF. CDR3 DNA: TGCGCCAGCAGTCCCGGGACAGGCGCGTATGGCTACACCTTC.

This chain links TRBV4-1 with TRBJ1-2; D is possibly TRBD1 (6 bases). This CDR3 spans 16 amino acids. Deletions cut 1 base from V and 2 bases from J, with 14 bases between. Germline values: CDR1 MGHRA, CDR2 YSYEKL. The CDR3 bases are TGCGCCAGCAGCCAAGCCCCGTGGACAGAGAACTATGGCTACACCTTC. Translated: CASSQAPWTENYGYTF.